Listed below are T cell receptor beta chains from one sample, sequenced in a study of blood T cell repertoires in COVID-19. Sequencing used immunoSEQ multiplex PCR; TCRdb keeps in-frame clones, though not all of them. In the table there are 220,000 or so clones, around 90% of which are singletons. Material for sequencing was peripheral blood. The receptors were gathered from a man in his sixties who had recovered from COVID-19. Both conserved end residues are part of each CDR3. D genes are given only for firm matches. The size of a clone is reported for some rows only, either as once, few or many, or as a class for expanded clones.

clone size,D gene,J gene,V gene,CDR3 protein,CDR3 DNA
NA,NA,TRBJ1-5,TRBV30,CAWSLGGGQPQHF,TGTGCCTGGAGTTTGGGAGGGGGTCAGCCCCAGCATTTT
NA,NA,TRBJ1-4,TRBV28,CASSSGGRSNEKLFF,TGTGCCAGCAGTTCCGGGGGGCGATCTAATGAAAAACTGTTTTTT
NA,NA,TRBJ1-6,TRBV28,CASRPSTDSPLHF,TGTGCCAGCAGGCCATCTACAGATTCACCCCTCCACTTT
NA,TRBD2,TRBJ2-4,TRBV18,CASCTSGGAKNIQYF,TGTGCCAGCTGTACTTCGGGGGGAGCCAAAAACATTCAGTACTTC
NA,NA,TRBJ2-5,TRBV29-1,CSVEGQIQETQYF,TGCAGCGTTGAAGGACAGATCCAAGAGACCCAGTACTTC
NA,TRBD1,TRBJ2-7,TRBV10-3,CAISPGQGGEQYF,TGTGCCATCAGCCCCGGACAGGGAGGCGAGCAGTACTTC
once,TRBD1,TRBJ1-5,TRBV4-2,CASSQDKGGTGAQPQHF,TGTGCCAGCAGCCAAGATAAGGGTGGGACAGGGGCCCAGCCCCAGCATTTT
NA,NA,TRBJ1-3,TRBV19,CASRRQAYSGNTIYF,TGTGCCAGTAGACGACAGGCCTACTCTGGAAACACCATATATTTT
once,NA,TRBJ1-2,TRBV5-6,CASSSSGLSHYGYTF,TGTGCCAGCAGCTCCTCGGGACTTTCTCACTATGGCTACACCTTC
NA,TRBD1,TRBJ1-5,TRBV4-2,CASSQDMGQGNQPQHF,TGTGCCAGCAGCCAAGATATGGGACAGGGTAATCAGCCCCAGCATTTT
once,NA,TRBJ1-1,TRBV7-8,CASSVRSLNTEAFF,TGTGCCAGCAGCGTTCGGAGCCTGAACACTGAAGCTTTCTTT
once,NA,TRBJ1-1,TRBV7-3,CASSINGISNTEAFF,TGTGCCAGCAGCATCAACGGGATTTCAAACACTGAAGCTTTCTTT
NA,TRBD2,TRBJ2-2,TRBV7-7,CASSLEAGGGNTGELFF,TGTGCTAGCAGCTTAGAGGCGGGAGGCGGGAACACCGGGGAGCTGTTTTTT
NA,TRBD2,TRBJ2-7,TRBV6-5,CASRSGGSSYEQYF,TGTGCCAGCAGAAGCGGCGGGAGCTCCTACGAGCAGTACTTC
NA,NA,TRBJ1-3,TRBV28,CASSLWAGQPGNTIYF,TGTGCCAGCAGTTTATGGGCCGGACAGCCTGGAAACACCATATATTTT
NA,TRBD1,TRBJ1-4,TRBV7-9,CASSLEVWTGSSTNEKLFF,TGTGCCAGCAGCTTAGAAGTGTGGACAGGGAGCTCGACTAATGAAAAACTGTTTTTT
few,NA,TRBJ2-7,TRBV3-1/TRBV3-2,CASSQKGVSYEQYF,TGTGCCAGCAGCCAAAAAGGGGTATCCTACGAGCAGTACTTC
once,TRBD2,TRBJ2-7,TRBV7-2,CASSSGLAGREQYF,TGTGCCAGCAGCTCCGGACTAGCGGGAAGAGAGCAGTACTTC
NA,TRBD1,TRBJ2-5,TRBV5-6,CASSWDRLGETQYF,TGTGCCAGCAGCTGGGACAGGCTTGGAGAGACCCAGTACTTC
once,TRBD2,TRBJ2-7,TRBV18,CASSPTSGVTYEQYF,TGTGCCAGCTCACCGACTAGCGGGGTCACCTACGAGCAGTACTTC
NA,NA,TRBJ2-3,TRBV5-4,CASSPRGLGTDTQYF,TGTGCCAGCAGCCCCCGGGGATTAGGCACAGATACGCAGTATTTT
NA,TRBD1,TRBJ1-5,TRBV2,CASSAGTGWNQPQHF,TGTGCCAGCAGCGCCGGGACAGGGTGGAATCAGCCCCAGCATTTT
NA,NA,TRBJ2-7,TRBV14,CASSARRGGTYEQYF,TGTGCCAGCAGCGCAAGGAGGGGGGGCACCTACGAGCAGTACTTC
NA,TRBD1,TRBJ2-7,TRBV6-2/TRBV6-3,CASSYGTGGVDEQYF,TGTGCCAGCAGTTACGGGACAGGGGGCGTCGACGAGCAGTACTTC
NA,NA,TRBJ2-1,TRBV7-3,CASSPGSDSYNEQFF,TGTGCCAGCAGCCCGGGGAGCGACTCCTACAATGAGCAGTTCTTC
NA,TRBD1,TRBJ1-6,TRBV7-2,CASSSDRGPGALHF,TGTGCCAGCAGCTCGGACAGGGGGCCTGGGGCCCTCCACTTT
NA,NA,TRBJ2-2,TRBV19,CASNPSGRNTGELFF,TGTGCCAGTAACCCTTCCGGGAGGAACACCGGGGAGCTGTTTTTT
NA,NA,TRBJ1-2,TRBV7-2,CASSPRPRQSNYGYTF,TGTGCCAGCAGCCCCCGACCCCGACAGAGTAACTATGGCTACACCTTC
NA,TRBD1,TRBJ1-5,TRBV7-6,CASSAGQGVNQPQHF,TGTGCCAGCAGCGCCGGACAGGGAGTCAATCAGCCCCAGCATTTT
NA,NA,TRBJ1-1,TRBV28,CASSFGGATTEAFF,TGTGCCAGCAGTTTTGGGGGCGCGACGACTGAAGCTTTCTTT
NA,NA,TRBJ1-1,TRBV28,CASSSSGRTEAFF,TGTGCCAGCAGTTCGAGCGGACGCACTGAAGCTTTCTTT
NA,NA,TRBJ2-3,TRBV9,CASSVRGLGDTQYF,TGTGCCAGCAGCGTTAGGGGCCTCGGAGATACGCAGTATTTT
NA,NA,TRBJ2-1,TRBV28,CASSFAGTPRNEQFF,TGTGCCAGCAGTTTCGCCGGGACTCCACGGAATGAGCAGTTCTTC
NA,TRBD1,TRBJ1-2,TRBV7-9,CASSLGVGRGQANYGYTF,TGTGCCAGCAGCTTAGGTGTTGGCAGGGGGCAGGCTAACTATGGCTACACCTTC
NA,NA,TRBJ1-4,TRBV19,CASTPGEKLFF,TGTGCCAGTACCCCAGGAGAAAAACTGTTTTTT
NA,TRBD1,TRBJ1-2,TRBV3-1/TRBV3-2,CASSHRGSGGGYTF,TGTGCCAGCAGCCACAGGGGGTCAGGGGGAGGCTACACCTTC
NA,TRBD1,TRBJ1-3,TRBV28,CASGTGAGNTIYF,TGTGCCAGCGGGACAGGGGCTGGAAACACCATATATTTT
NA,TRBD1,TRBJ1-2,TRBV6-5,CASSYSGTGVYGYTF,TGTGCCAGCAGTTACTCGGGGACAGGGGTCTATGGCTACACCTTC
NA,NA,TRBJ1-4,TRBV3-1/TRBV3-2,CASSQDLREEGPNEKLFF,TGTGCCAGCAGCCAAGATTTGAGGGAAGAAGGCCCCAATGAAAAACTGTTTTTT
NA,NA,TRBJ2-7,TRBV5-6,CASSLNQGGEQYF,TGTGCCAGCAGCTTGAACCAGGGCGGCGAGCAGTACTTC
NA,NA,TRBJ1-3,TRBV10-3,CAISDPVSGNTIYF,TGTGCCATCAGTGATCCAGTCTCTGGAAACACCATATATTTT
few,NA,TRBJ2-7,TRBV29-1,CSGGVLRGEQYF,TGCAGCGGAGGCGTACTACGTGGCGAGCAGTACTTC
once,NA,TRBJ1-2,TRBV29-1,CSVEDLAGDYGYTF,TGCAGCGTTGAAGATCTTGCGGGCGACTATGGCTACACCTTC
NA,TRBD1,TRBJ1-5,TRBV6-2/TRBV6-3,CASSGQGSNQPQHF,TGTGCCAGCAGTGGACAGGGTAGCAATCAGCCCCAGCATTTT
NA,NA,TRBJ2-7,TRBV3-1/TRBV3-2,CASSQEGVPQREQYF,TGTGCCAGCAGCCAGGAAGGGGTCCCGCAACGCGAGCAGTACTTC
NA,NA,TRBJ2-2,TRBV7-3,CASSHRVTGELFF,TGTGCCAGCAGCCACAGGGTCACCGGGGAGCTGTTTTTT
NA,TRBD1,TRBJ1-2,TRBV10-3,CAISEPMGGQGLYTF,TGTGCCATCAGTGAGCCTATGGGGGGACAGGGGTTGTACACCTTC
NA,NA,TRBJ2-3,TRBV11-2,CASSRTQGGGADTQYF,TGTGCCAGCAGCCGCACCCAGGGTGGCGGGGCAGATACGCAGTATTTT
NA,NA,TRBJ2-3,TRBV21-1,CARPRLLKDTQYF,TGTGCCAGACCCCGACTGCTTAAGGATACGCAGTATTTT
NA,TRBD1,TRBJ2-7,TRBV7-6,CASSLGDLGTGSYEQYF,TGTGCCAGCAGCTTAGGGGACCTCGGGACAGGGTCCTACGAGCAGTACTTC
once,NA,TRBJ1-2,TRBV5-1,CASSLEGLNYGYTF,TGCGCCAGCAGCTTGGAGGGGCTTAACTATGGCTACACCTTC
NA,TRBD2,TRBJ2-7,TRBV7-8,CASSPSRLAGVYEQYF,TGTGCCAGCAGCCCCTCTCGGCTAGCGGGAGTATACGAGCAGTACTTC
NA,TRBD2,TRBJ2-5,TRBV5-4,CASSTGLAGETQYF,TGTGCCAGCAGCACGGGACTAGCGGGAGAGACCCAGTACTTC
NA,TRBD1,TRBJ1-2,TRBV5-8,CASSLIRTGGNYGYTF,TGTGCCAGCAGCTTAATAAGGACAGGGGGTAACTATGGCTACACCTTC
NA,TRBD1,TRBJ1-1,TRBV7-2,CASSVDRGNAGFKTFF,TGTGCCAGCAGCGTGGACAGGGGGAATGCGGGTTTTAAGACTTTCTTT
NA,TRBD1,TRBJ1-6,TRBV5-8,CASSRDRVNSPLHF,TGTGCCAGCAGCCGGGACAGGGTCAATTCACCCCTCCACTTT
NA,TRBD1,TRBJ1-3,TRBV25-1,CASSESGGGNTIYF,TGTGCCAGCAGTGAATCAGGGGGCGGAAACACCATATATTTT
once,TRBD2,TRBJ2-3,TRBV27,CASSLTSGGSTDTQYF,TGTGCCAGCAGCTTGACTAGCGGAGGTAGCACAGATACGCAGTATTTT
NA,NA,TRBJ2-7,TRBV18,CASSPGRISYEQYF,TGTGCCAGCTCACCAGGGCGTATCTCCTACGAGCAGTACTTC
NA,TRBD1,TRBJ1-5,TRBV5-4,CASSSTGSQPQHF,TGTGCCAGCAGCTCGACAGGGAGTCAGCCCCAGCATTTT